This T cell receptor beta chain was identified during a study of metastatic and nonmetastatic thyroid tumors. The overall study: Samples came from malignant and benign thyroid patients, and repertoires were compared across blood and tumor or nodule tissue.

Each patient went into thyroid surgery without having received any treatment. Whole-study results and caveats: Compared with benign nodules, malignant thyroid tumors were reported to have significantly higher TCR beta diversity in both blood and tumor.

The length of the CDR3 is 15 residues. The germline gives CDR1 DFQATT, CDR2 SNEGSKA (reference sequence). Notes on this clone: Its antigen is as yet unknown.

TCRdb recomputed clones from the PCR reads via MiXCR. Of around 50,000 clones listed, 25% to 30% are singletons. V is TRBV20-1 and J is TRBJ2-3, with 12 bases identical to TRBD2. The TCR was taken from a female donor with papillary thyroid cancer or a benign thyroid nodule (not recorded which). Some clones in this sample may be carry-over from other donors' samples. Material for sequencing was blood. The CDR3 sequence: CSAPRTSGTGDTQYF. The DNA of the CDR3 is TGCAGCGCCCCCAGGACTAGCGGGACTGGAGATACGCAGTATTTT.